This TCR beta chain was identified in a study of blood T cell repertoires in COVID-19. Study in general: Sites in the United States, Italy and Spain provided acute and convalescent COVID-19 samples. From T cells, B-cell-depleted T cells, or PBMCs came the material, which was cDNA or gDNA.

Authors' data handling: Nucleated cell number was recorded as an estimate derived from reference gene primer amplification. Clones were sequenced by immunoSEQ multiplex PCR, and TCRdb holds only the in-frame ones, with some missing. The V and J calls and the clone size are those of that table, but D and trimming were determined from the DNA. The sample comprises 80,000 or so clones, roughly four fifths of which are singletons, and about 6.9% rests with the top ten. The source material was peripheral blood. This clonotype originated in a human donor in a cohort sampled during active COVID-19.

In nucleotides, the CDR3 is TGTGCCAGCAGCCAAGGCCCGCTAGCTGAGCAGTTCTTC. Translation gives CASSQGPLAEQFF. The chain links TRBV14 to TRBJ2-1, with a possible D match to TRBD2 (5 bases). The CDR3 length is 13 residues. Germline V gives CDR1 SGHDN, CDR2 FVKESK. With 1 base removed from V and 9 bases from J, the gap between germline ends came to 10 bases.